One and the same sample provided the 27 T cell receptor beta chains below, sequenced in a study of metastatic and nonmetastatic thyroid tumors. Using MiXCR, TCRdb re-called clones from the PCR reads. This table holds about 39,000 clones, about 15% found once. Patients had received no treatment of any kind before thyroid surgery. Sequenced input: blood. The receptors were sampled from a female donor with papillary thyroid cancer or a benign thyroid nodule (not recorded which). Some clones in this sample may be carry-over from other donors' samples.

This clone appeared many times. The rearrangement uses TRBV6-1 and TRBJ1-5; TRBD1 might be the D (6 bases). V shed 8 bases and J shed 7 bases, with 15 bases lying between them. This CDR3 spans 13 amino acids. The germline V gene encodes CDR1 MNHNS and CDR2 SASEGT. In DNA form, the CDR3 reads TGTGCCAGCGGGGTTACGGGGGCCCAGCCCCAGCATTTT. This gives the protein CASGVTGAQPQHF.

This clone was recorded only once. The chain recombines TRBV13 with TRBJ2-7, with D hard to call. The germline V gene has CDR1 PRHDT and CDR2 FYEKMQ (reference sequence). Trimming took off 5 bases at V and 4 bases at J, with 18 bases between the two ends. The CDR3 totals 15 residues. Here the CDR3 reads CASSPTVWPQYEQYF. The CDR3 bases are TGTGCCAGCAGCCCCACGGTGTGGCCTCAGTACGAGCAGTACTTC. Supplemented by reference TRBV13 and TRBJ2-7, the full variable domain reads AAGVIQSPRHLIKEKRETATLKCYPIPRHDTVYWYQQGPGQDPQFLISFYEKMQSDKGSIPDRFSAQQFSDYHSELNMSSLELGDSALYFCASSPTVWPQYEQYFGPGTRLTVT.

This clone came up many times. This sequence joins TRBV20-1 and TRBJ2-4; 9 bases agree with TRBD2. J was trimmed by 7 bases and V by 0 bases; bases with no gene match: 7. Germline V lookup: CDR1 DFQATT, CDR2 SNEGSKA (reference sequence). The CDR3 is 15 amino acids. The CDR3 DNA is TGCAGTGCTAGAGAGGGGACTAGCCCCTATAACATTCAGTACTTC. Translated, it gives CSAREGTSPYNIQYF.

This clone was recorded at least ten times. The CDR3 region is CASSLVATSGGKTQYF. CDR3 in DNA: TGTGCCAGCAGCTTGGTTGCGACTAGCGGGGGGAAGACCCAGTACTTC. V gene TRBV5-4 combines with J gene TRBJ2-5; the match to TRBD2 covers 13 bases. The trim removed 0 bases at V and 6 bases at J, leaving 5 bases unmatched. Looked up from germline, CDR1 is SGHNT and CDR2 is YYREEE (reference sequence). The length of the CDR3 is 16 residues.

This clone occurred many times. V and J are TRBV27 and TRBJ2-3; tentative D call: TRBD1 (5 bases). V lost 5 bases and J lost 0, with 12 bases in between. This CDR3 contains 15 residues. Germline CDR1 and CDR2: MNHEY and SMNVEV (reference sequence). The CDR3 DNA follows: TGTGCCAGCAGTCCCGACAGATCTAGCACAGATACGCAGTATTTT. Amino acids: CASSPDRSSTDTQYF.

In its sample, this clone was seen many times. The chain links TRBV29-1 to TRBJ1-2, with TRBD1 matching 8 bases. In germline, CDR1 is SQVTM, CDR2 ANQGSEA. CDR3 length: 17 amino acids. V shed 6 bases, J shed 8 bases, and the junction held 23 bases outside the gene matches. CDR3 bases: TGCAGCGTACCCAGACAGGGGCGGGGGACTTATGGTTTGGGCTACACCTTC. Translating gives CSVPRQGRGTYGLGYTF.

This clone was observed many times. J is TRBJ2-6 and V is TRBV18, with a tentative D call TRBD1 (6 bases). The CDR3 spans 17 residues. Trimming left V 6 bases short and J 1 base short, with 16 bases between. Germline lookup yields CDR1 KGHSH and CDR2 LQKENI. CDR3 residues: CASSRDTTFSGANVLTF. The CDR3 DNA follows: TGTGCCAGCTCTAGGGACACCACATTTTCTGGGGCCAACGTCCTGACTTTC.

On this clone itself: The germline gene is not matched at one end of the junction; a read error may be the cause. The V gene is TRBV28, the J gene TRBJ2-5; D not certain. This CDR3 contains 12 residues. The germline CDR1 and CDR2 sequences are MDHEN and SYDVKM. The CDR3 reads CSSSPSLETQYF. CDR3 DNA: TGTTCCAGCAGTCCGTCTCTTGAGACCCAGTACTTC.

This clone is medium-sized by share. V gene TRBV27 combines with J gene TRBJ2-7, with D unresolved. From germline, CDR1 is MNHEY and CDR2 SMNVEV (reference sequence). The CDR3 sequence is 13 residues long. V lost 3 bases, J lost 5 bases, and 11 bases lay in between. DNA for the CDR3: TGTGCCAGCAGTTTTGTAGGGAACCACGAGCAGTACTTC. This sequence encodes CASSFVGNHEQYF.

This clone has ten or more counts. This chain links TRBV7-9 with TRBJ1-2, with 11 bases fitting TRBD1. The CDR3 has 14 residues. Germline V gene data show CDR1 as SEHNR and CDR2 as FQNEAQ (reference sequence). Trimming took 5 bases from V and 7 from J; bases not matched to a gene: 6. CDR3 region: CASSKGTGGGGYTF. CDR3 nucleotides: TGTGCCAGCAGCAAAGGGACAGGGGGTGGTGGCTACACCTTC.

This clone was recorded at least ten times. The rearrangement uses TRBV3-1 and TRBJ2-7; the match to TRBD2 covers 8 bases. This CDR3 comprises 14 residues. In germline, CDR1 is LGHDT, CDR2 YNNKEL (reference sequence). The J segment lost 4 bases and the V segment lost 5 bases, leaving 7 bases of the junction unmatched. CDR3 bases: TGTGCCAGCAGCTCTACAGCGGGAGATTACGAGCAGTACTTC. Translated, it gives CASSSTAGDYEQYF.

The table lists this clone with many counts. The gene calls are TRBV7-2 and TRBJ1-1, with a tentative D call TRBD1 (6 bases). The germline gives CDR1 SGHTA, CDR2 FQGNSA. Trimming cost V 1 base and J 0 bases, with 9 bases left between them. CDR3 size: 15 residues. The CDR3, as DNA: TGTGCCAGCAGCTTAGGACAGGCCATGAACACTGAAGCTTTCTTT. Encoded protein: CASSLGQAMNTEAFF.

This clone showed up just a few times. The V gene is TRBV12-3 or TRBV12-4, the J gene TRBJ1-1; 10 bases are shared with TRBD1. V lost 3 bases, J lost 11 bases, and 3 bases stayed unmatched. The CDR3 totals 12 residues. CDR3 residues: CASSFRTGGAFF. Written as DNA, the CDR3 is TGTGCCAGCAGTTTCCGGACAGGGGGGGCTTTCTTT.

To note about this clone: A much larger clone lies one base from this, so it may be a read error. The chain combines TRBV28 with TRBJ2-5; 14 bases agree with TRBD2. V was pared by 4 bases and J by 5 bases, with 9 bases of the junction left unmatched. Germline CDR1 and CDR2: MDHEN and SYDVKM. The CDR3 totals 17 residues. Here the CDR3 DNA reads TGTGCCAGCAGTTCTCCCGTGACTAGCGGGGGGGATGAGACCCAGTACTTC. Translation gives CASSSPVTSGGDETQYF.

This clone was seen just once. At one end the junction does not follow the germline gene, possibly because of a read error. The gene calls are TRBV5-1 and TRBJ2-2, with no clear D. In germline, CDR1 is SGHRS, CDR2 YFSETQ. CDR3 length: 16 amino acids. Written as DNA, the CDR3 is TGCGCCAGCAGCTTGTGGGCATGGTGGAACACCTGGGAGCTGTTTTTT. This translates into CASSLWAWWNTWELFF. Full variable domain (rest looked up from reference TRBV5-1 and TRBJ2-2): KAGVTQTPRYLIKTRGQQVTLSCSPISGHRSVSWYQQTPGQGLQFLFEYFSETQRNKGNFPGRFSGRQFSNSRSEMNVSTLELGDSALYLCASSLWAWWNTWELFFGEGSRLTVL.

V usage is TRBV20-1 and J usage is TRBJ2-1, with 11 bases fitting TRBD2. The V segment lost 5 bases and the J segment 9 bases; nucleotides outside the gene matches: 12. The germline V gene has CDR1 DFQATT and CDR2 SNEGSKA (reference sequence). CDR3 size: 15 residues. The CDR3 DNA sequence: TGCAGTGCTGCCCGTACTAGCGGGAGCAGTCCTGAGCAGTTCTTC. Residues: CSAARTSGSSPEQFF.

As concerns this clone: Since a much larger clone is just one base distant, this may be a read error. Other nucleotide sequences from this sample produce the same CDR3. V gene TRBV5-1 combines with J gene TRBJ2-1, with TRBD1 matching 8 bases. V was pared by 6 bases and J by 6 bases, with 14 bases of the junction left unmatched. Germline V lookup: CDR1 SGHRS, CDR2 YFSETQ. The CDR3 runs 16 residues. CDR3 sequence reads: CASNWPPGTGLNEQFF. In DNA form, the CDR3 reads TGCGCCAGCAACTGGCCCCCCGGGACAGGTCTCAATGAGCAGTTCTTC.

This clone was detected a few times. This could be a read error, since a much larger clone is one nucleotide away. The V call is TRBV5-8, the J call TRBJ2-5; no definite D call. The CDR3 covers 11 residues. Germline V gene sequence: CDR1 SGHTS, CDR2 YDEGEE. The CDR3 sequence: CASSRIEAQYF. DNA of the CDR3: TGTGCCAGCAGTAGGATAGAGGCCCAGTACTTC.

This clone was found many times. CDR3: CASSLRGWQSEQYF. As DNA, the CDR3 is TGTGCCAGCAGTTTGAGGGGATGGCAGTCCGAGCAGTACTTC. The rearrangement uses TRBV28 and TRBJ2-7, with D tentatively TRBD1 or TRBD2 (5 bases each). Trimming took off 3 bases at V and 6 bases at J, with 15 bases between the two ends. Germline CDR1 reads MDHEN; CDR2 reads SYDVKM. This CDR3 has 14 residues.

In DNA, the CDR3 is TGCAGTGCTAGAGATCCGGTACGTGGCGGGAGGGCCGAGCAGTTCTTC. It is translated as CSARDPVRGGRAEQFF. J is TRBJ2-1 and V is TRBV20-1, with 9 bases lining up with TRBD2. After removal of 0 bases from V and 10 bases from J, the junction contained 13 bases not matched to a gene. This CDR3 is 16 amino acids long. CDR1 and CDR2 (germline): DFQATT, SNEGSKA (reference sequence).

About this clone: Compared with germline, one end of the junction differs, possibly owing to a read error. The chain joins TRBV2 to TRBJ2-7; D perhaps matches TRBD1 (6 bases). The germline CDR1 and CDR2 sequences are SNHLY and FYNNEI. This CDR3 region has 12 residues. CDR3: CAGSLQGYEQYF. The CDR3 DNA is TGTGCCGGCAGTTTACAGGGCTACGAGCAGTACTTC. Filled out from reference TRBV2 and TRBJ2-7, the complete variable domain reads EPEVTQTPSHQVTQMGQEVILRCVPISNHLYFYWYRQILGQKVEFLVSFYNNEISEKSEIFDDQFSVERPDGSNFTLKIRSTKLEDSAMYFCAGSLQGYEQYFGPGTRLTVT.

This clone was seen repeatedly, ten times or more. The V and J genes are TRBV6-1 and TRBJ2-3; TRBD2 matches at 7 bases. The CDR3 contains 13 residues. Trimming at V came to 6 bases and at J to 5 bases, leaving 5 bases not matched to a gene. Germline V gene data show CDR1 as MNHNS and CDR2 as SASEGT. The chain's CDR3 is CASSYIAGDTQYF. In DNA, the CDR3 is TGTGCCAGCAGCTATATAGCGGGAGATACGCAGTATTTT.

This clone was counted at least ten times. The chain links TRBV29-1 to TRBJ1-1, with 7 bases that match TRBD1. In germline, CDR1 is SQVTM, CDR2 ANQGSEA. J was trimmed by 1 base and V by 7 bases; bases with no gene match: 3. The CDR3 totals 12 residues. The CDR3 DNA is TGCAGCGGCAGACAGGGGAACACTGAAGCTTTCTTT. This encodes CSGRQGNTEAFF.

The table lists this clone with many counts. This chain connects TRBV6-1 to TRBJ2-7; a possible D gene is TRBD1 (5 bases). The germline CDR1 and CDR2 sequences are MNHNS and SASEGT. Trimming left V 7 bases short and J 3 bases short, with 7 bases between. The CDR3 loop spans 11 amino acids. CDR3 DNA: TGTGCCAGCACAGGGCGCTACGAGCAGTACTTC. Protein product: CASTGRYEQYF.

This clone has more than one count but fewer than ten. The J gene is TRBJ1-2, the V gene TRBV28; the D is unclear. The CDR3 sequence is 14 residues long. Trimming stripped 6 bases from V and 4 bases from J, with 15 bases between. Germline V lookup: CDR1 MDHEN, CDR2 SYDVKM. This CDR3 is CASSESRIPYGYTF. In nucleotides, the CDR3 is TGTGCCAGCAGCGAAAGCCGTATTCCCTATGGCTACACCTTC.

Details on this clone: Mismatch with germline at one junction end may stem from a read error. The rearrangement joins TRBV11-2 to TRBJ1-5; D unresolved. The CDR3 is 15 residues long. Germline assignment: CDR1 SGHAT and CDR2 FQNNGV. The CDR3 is CASILWGYSNQPQHF. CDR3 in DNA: TGTGCCAGCATCTTATGGGGATATAGCAATCAGCCCCAGCATTTT.

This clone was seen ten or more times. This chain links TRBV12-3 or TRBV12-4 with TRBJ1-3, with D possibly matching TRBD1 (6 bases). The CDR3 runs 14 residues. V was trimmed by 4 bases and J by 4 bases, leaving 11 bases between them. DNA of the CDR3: TGTGCCAGCAGTTACCAGGGGTCCGGAAACACCATATATTTT. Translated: CASSYQGSGNTIYF.